The rows below give T cell receptor beta chains drawn from one sample of a study of spatial heterogeneity in lung cancer. TCRdb itself ran the 5' RACE reads through MiXCR, one entry per CDR3 protein. Of about 9,200 distinct CDR3 sequences in the sample, about 8.8% are singletons; the top ten hold around a quarter. The sample was lung tumor tissue, taken at surgery. Receptors originate from a male donor with early-stage non-small cell lung cancer. Both conserved end residues are part of each CDR3. The D gene is left open where the match is weak. For some rows the clone size is stated as once, few or many, or as a class when expanded; others skip it.

clone size | J gene | V gene | D gene | CDR3 protein | CDR3 DNA
many | TRBJ2-3 | TRBV28 | - | CASSFPPAGVSDTQYF | TGTGCCAGCAGTTTCCCCCCCGCAGGGGTGTCAGATACGCAGTATTTT
many | TRBJ1-2 | TRBV12-3/TRBV12-4 | TRBD1 | CASKIRGRGYTF | TGTGCCAGCAAAATCAGGGGGCGAGGCTACACCTTC
many | TRBJ2-5 | TRBV10-3 | TRBD2 | CAIRDSLAGETQYF | TGTGCCATCAGAGACAGTTTAGCGGGAGAGACCCAGTACTTC
few | TRBJ2-4 | TRBV10-3 | TRBD2 | CAISEQATSGGAKNIQYF | TGTGCCATCAGTGAGCAAGCAACTAGCGGGGGGGCCAAAAACATTCAGTACTTC
many | TRBJ2-7 | TRBV20-1 | - | CSAPAPPTYEQYF | TGCAGTGCTCCAGCCCCACCTACCTACGAGCAGTACTTC
many | TRBJ2-1 | TRBV7-2 | TRBD2 | CASSVTSGGRYNEQFF | TGTGCCAGCAGCGTTACTAGCGGGGGCCGTTACAATGAGCAGTTCTTC
- | TRBJ2-7 | TRBV4-3 | - | CASSQDRGQGQYF | TGCGCCAGCAGCCAAGATCGGGGGCAGGGGCAGTACTTC
many | TRBJ1-2 | TRBV3-1 | - | CASSQQASNYGYTF | TGTGCCAGCAGCCAACAGGCGTCTAACTATGGCTACACCTTC
many | TRBJ2-3 | TRBV5-4 | TRBD2 | CASSGMTSPDTQYF | TGTGCCAGCAGCGGAATGACTAGCCCAGATACGCAGTATTTT
many | TRBJ1-6 | TRBV6-1 | TRBD1 | CASSETGSNSPLHF | TGTGCCAGCAGTGAGACAGGGTCTAATTCACCCCTCCACTTT
many | TRBJ2-7 | TRBV3-1 | TRBD2 | CASSQVEAGEGEQYF | TGTGCCAGCAGCCAAGTGGAAGCGGGGGAGGGCGAGCAGTACTTC
medium-sized | TRBJ2-5 | TRBV12-3/TRBV12-4 | - | CASSLAEQETQYF | TGTGCCAGCAGTTTAGCCGAACAAGAGACCCAGTACTTC
many | TRBJ2-1 | TRBV10-1 | - | CASGGSSYNEQFF | TGCGCCAGCGGGGGGAGCTCCTACAATGAGCAGTTCTTC
- | TRBJ1-1 | TRBV28 | TRBD1 | CASHYYRGWKTEAFF | TGTGCCAGCCACTATTACAGGGGATGGAAGACTGAAGCTTTCTTT
many | TRBJ2-1 | TRBV10-3 | TRBD2 | CAISEFEGLAGGRFF | TGTGCCATCAGTGAGTTCGAAGGACTAGCGGGAGGGCGGTTCTTC
medium-sized | TRBJ2-4 | TRBV7-8 | TRBD2 | CASSLAIASGGALRAKNIQYF | TGTGCCAGCAGCTTAGCGATCGCTAGCGGGGGGGCCTTGCGAGCCAAAAACATTCAGTACTTC
many | TRBJ1-3 | TRBV5-1 | TRBD1 | CASSLGTEGNTIYF | TGCGCCAGCAGCCTTGGGACAGAAGGAAACACCATATATTTT
- | TRBJ2-3 | TRBV20-1 | TRBD2 | CSAPALAGGPVDTQYF | TGCAGTGCTCCGGCCCTAGCGGGAGGGCCCGTAGATACGCAGTATTTT
many | TRBJ2-7 | TRBV29-1 | TRBD1 | CSVRDRGPSYEQYF | TGCAGCGTTCGGGACAGGGGGCCCTCCTACGAGCAGTACTTC
few | TRBJ1-5 | TRBV28 | - | CASSLHYNQPQHF | TGTGCCAGCAGTTTACATTACAATCAGCCCCAGCATTTT
many | TRBJ2-4 | TRBV30 | - | CAWSSELTIQYF | TGTGCCTGGAGTTCCGAACTCACCATTCAGTACTTC
many | TRBJ2-3 | TRBV18 | TRBD2 | CASSPRTSGGAGTDTQYF | TGTGCCAGCTCCCCTCGGACTAGCGGGGGGGCCGGGACAGATACGCAGTATTTT
- | TRBJ1-2 | TRBV29-1 | - | CSALGGRRNNGYTF | TGCAGCGCCCTGGGGGGGCGGCGGAACAATGGCTACACCTTC
medium-sized | TRBJ1-1 | TRBV5-1 | TRBD1 | CASSQGQGATEAFF | TGCGCCAGCAGCCAAGGACAGGGGGCGACTGAAGCTTTCTTT
many | TRBJ2-7 | TRBV3-1 | - | CASSQDTDEQYF | TGTGCCAGCAGCCAAGATACCGACGAGCAGTACTTC
few | TRBJ2-7 | TRBV27 | - | CASSYRGPIYEQYF | TGTGCCAGCAGTTATCGAGGTCCGATCTACGAGCAGTACTTC